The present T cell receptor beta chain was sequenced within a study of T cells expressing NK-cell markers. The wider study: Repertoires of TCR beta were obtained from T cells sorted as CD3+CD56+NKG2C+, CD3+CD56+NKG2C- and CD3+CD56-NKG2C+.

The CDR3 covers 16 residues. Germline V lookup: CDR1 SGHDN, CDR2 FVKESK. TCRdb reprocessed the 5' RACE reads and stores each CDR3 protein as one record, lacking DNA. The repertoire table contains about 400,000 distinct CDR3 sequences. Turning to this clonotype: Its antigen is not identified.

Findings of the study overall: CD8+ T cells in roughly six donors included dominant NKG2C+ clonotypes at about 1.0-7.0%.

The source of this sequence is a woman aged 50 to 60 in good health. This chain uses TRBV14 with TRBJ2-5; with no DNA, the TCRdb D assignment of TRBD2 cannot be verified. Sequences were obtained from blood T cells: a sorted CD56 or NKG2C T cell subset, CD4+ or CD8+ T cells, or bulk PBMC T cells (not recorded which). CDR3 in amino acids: CASSQGAGLAEETQYF.